This entry lists 27 T cell receptor beta chains sequenced from one sample in a study of identifying expanded T cells in peripheral blood. The table came from immunoSEQ multiplex PCR; TCRdb's copy has only in-frame clones and leaves some out. The table includes tens of thousands of clones, approximately 85% detected once. Source material: blood. These receptors all come from a person aged 18-70 years in good health.

The rearrangement links TRBV10-1 to TRBJ1-1; TRBD1 matches at 7 bases. CDR1 is WNHNN, CDR2 SYGVQD, per germline (reference sequence). The junction had 6 bases not matched to a gene; V was cut back by 9 bases and J by 2 bases. The CDR3 totals 13 residues. The CDR3 here is CASRQGLNTEAFF. CDR3 nucleotides: TGCGCCAGTCGACAGGGCCTCAACACTGAAGCTTTCTTT.

This chain uses TRBV6-1 with TRBJ1-3, with 7 bases that match TRBD1. From germline, CDR1 is MNHNS and CDR2 SASEGT. Losses at the gene ends were 4 bases for V and 0 bases for J; bases not matched to a gene: 3. CDR3 length equals 15 residues. CDR3 in amino acids: CASSGTGASGNTIYF. The CDR3, as DNA: TGTGCCAGCAGTGGTACAGGGGCCTCTGGAAACACCATATATTTT.

V is TRBV4-3 and J is TRBJ2-1; 12 bases are a match to TRBD2. V was clipped by 1 base and J by 9 bases; unmatched bases: 7. The CDR3 runs 16 residues. Germline V gene lookup returns CDR1 LGHNA and CDR2 YSLEER. CDR3 sequence: CASSQGRLAGVGEQFF. The CDR3 region has the DNA TGCGCCAGCAGCCAAGGTCGACTAGCGGGAGTTGGTGAGCAGTTCTTC.

The gene calls are TRBV21-1 and TRBJ2-7; TRBD2 reflects the table's D call only, with no check against the DNA. TRBV21-1 is a recognized pseudogene. This CDR3 contains 15 residues. CDR3: CASSNFSGFSYEQYF. The CDR3 nucleotides read TGTGCCAGCAGCAATTTCTCGGGTTTCTCCTACGAGCAGTACTTC.

The rearrangement joins TRBV15 to TRBJ2-5; D is uncertain. The length of the CDR3 is 14 residues. The V gene lost 3 bases and the J gene lost 4 bases, with 12 bases spanning the gap. Germline V gene data show CDR1 as LNHNV and CDR2 as YYDKDF (reference sequence). CDR3 nucleotide sequence: TGTGCCACCAGCAGCTTGGCAGTAAGAGAGACCCAGTACTTC. Amino acid sequence: CATSSLAVRETQYF. The whole variable domain, filled in from reference TRBV15 and TRBJ2-5, reads DAMVIQNPRYQVTQFGKPVTLSCSQTLNHNVMYWYQQKSSQAPKLLFHYYDKDFNNEADTPDNFQSRRPNTSFCFLDIRSPGLGDTAMYLCATSSLAVRETQYFGPGTRLLVL.

V is TRBV6-1 and J is TRBJ1-5, with a weak D call TRBD1 (5 bases). The germline V gene has CDR1 MNHNS and CDR2 SASEGT. The germline V and J ends were trimmed by 1 base and 2 bases, with 18 bases remaining between them. The CDR3 has 18 amino acids. As DNA, the CDR3 is TGTGCCAGCAGTGAAGAGTATCCTGTCAGGGCGGGCAATCAGCCCCAGCATTTT. Amino acids: CASSEEYPVRAGNQPQHF.

The gene calls are TRBV4-2 and TRBJ2-5; D gene uncertain. Germline CDR1 is LGHNA and CDR2 is YNFKEQ. The ends were cut back, 0 bases at V and 5 bases at J, with 16 bases in the middle. This CDR3 is 16 amino acids long. The CDR3: CASSQEAGRISETQYF. The CDR3 region has the DNA TGTGCCAGCAGCCAAGAGGCTGGCCGGATCAGTGAGACCCAGTACTTC.

The chain employs TRBV29-1 and TRBJ1-1, with D possibly being TRBD1 (5 bases). V lost 4 bases and J lost 1, with 10 bases in between. Germline CDR1 SQVTM, CDR2 ANQGSEA. The CDR3 sequence is 13 residues long. DNA of the CDR3: TGCAGCGTTGGATCAGGGAGGAACACTGAAGCTTTCTTT. It translates to CSVGSGRNTEAFF.

As DNA, the CDR3 is TGTGCCAGCAGCGTTCTTCCGGCCGGGGAGCTGTTTTTT. Translated, it gives CASSVLPAGELFF. The chain employs TRBV9 and TRBJ2-2; D not certain. In germline, CDR1 is SGDLS, CDR2 YYNGEE. The CDR3 runs to 13 residues. Trimming shortened V by 2 bases and J by 6 bases, and 8 bases separated the two germline ends.

Here the CDR3 DNA reads TGCGCCAGCAGCTTGGGTAGCGGGGGCCTCTCCTACAATGAGCAGTTCTTC. Amino acids: CASSLGSGGLSYNEQFF. The chain recombines TRBV5-1 with TRBJ2-1; 9 bases line up with TRBD2. V lost 0 bases and J lost 0; bases outside the gene matches: 4. The CDR3 runs to 17 residues. Germline V CDR1 and CDR2: SGHRS, YFSETQ.

The V and J genes are TRBV5-1 and TRBJ1-2; 8 bases are shared with TRBD1. This CDR3 is 15 amino acids long. Germline CDR1 and CDR2: SGHRS and YFSETQ. J gave up 6 bases and V 0 bases, and 7 bases lay outside the gene matches. CDR3: CASSLGAGTGDGYTF. The CDR3 nucleotides read TGCGCCAGCAGCTTGGGGGCCGGGACAGGAGATGGCTACACCTTC.

The J gene is TRBJ1-1, the V gene TRBV14; a possible D gene is TRBD1 (6 bases). Looked up from germline, CDR1 is SGHDN and CDR2 is FVKESK. The CDR3 has 15 amino acids. V shed 3 bases and J shed 1 base, with 12 bases lying between them. CDR3 sequence: CASSQQTGRNTEAFF. For the CDR3, the DNA is TGTGCCAGCAGCCAGCAGACAGGCCGGAACACTGAAGCTTTCTTT.

The rearrangement joins TRBV9 to TRBJ2-7; the D gene is possibly TRBD2 (5 bases). Trimming left V 0 bases short and J 2 bases short, with 12 bases between. This CDR3 is built from 15 residues. Per the germline V gene, CDR1 is SGDLS and CDR2 is YYNGEE. CDR3 amino acids: CASSVGWTPTYEQYF. CDR3 bases: TGTGCCAGCAGCGTAGGGTGGACTCCTACCTACGAGCAGTACTTC.

DNA of the CDR3: TGTGCCAGCAGTGTAACAGGGACACCCAACTATGGCTACACCTTC. Protein product: CASSVTGTPNYGYTF. The V gene is TRBV2, the J gene TRBJ1-2, with D possibly matching TRBD1 (6 bases). CDR3 length equals 15 residues. V lost 4 bases to trimming and J lost 2 bases, with 14 bases between them. The V gene's germline CDR1 is SNHLY and CDR2 FYNNEI.

In this sample, this clone turned up a few times. The chain has TRBV9 and TRBJ1-6; no clear D gene. The CDR3 loop spans 15 amino acids. Deletions cut 0 bases from V and 7 bases from J, with 11 bases between. From germline, CDR1 is SGDLS and CDR2 YYNGEE. The CDR3 loop is CASSVGMQANSPLHF. For the CDR3, the DNA is TGTGCCAGCAGCGTAGGTATGCAGGCGAATTCACCCCTCCACTTT.

The chain couples TRBV5-1 to TRBJ2-3; a possible D gene is TRBD2 (6 bases). The ends were cut back, 0 bases at V and 5 bases at J, with 13 bases in the middle. CDR1 SGHRS and CDR2 YFSETQ come from the germline V gene. The CDR3 runs 15 residues. The CDR3: CASSLGGGVGDTQYF. In DNA, the CDR3 is TGCGCCAGCAGCTTGGGCGGCGGGGTAGGAGATACGCAGTATTTT.

The chain joins TRBV7-9 to TRBJ2-7; D is unresolved. Trimming stripped 5 bases from V and 2 bases from J, with 16 bases between. CDR1 and CDR2 (germline): SEHNR, FQNEAQ (reference sequence). The CDR3 spans 15 residues. The CDR3 region has the DNA TGTGCCAGCAGCCCCGATGGTGGTATGACCTACGAGCAGTACTTC. This sequence encodes CASSPDGGMTYEQYF. Variable domain in full (rest from reference TRBV7-9 and TRBJ2-7): DTGVSQNPRHKITKRGQNVTFRCDPISEHNRLYWYRQTLGQGPEFLTYFQNEAQLEKSRLLSDRFSAERPKGSFSTLEIQRTEQGDSAMYLCASSPDGGMTYEQYFGPGTRLTVT.

The CDR3 sequence: CASRDDGTRPQHF. The CDR3 region has the DNA TGTGCCAGTAGGGATGACGGGACGCGGCCCCAGCATTTT. The chain combines TRBV19 with TRBJ1-5; the D gene is possibly TRBD1 (5 bases). This CDR3 is built from 13 residues. Per germline, CDR1 LNHDA and CDR2 SQIVND (reference sequence). Trimming removed 6 bases from V and 9 bases from J, with 15 bases in between.

The chain joins TRBV7-2 to TRBJ1-6; D gene uncertain. Germline V gene data show CDR1 as SGHTA and CDR2 as FQGNSA. This CDR3 has 14 residues. Trimming took 1 base from V and 9 from J, leaving 10 bases between them. The CDR3 region is CASSLDGSLSPLHF. CDR3 coding DNA: TGTGCCAGCAGCTTAGATGGTAGCCTTTCACCCCTCCACTTT.

The J gene is TRBJ1-5, the V gene TRBV25-1, with D possibly being TRBD1 (6 bases). The CDR3 loop spans 18 amino acids. The germline V and J ends were trimmed by 7 bases and 2 bases, with 24 bases remaining between them. Germline assignment: CDR1 MGHDK and CDR2 SYGVNS. Written as DNA, the CDR3 is TGTGCCAGCATGGTTCGCTTTTGGCACAGGGTAGGCAATCAGCCCCAGCATTTT. Translated, it gives CASMVRFWHRVGNQPQHF.

This clone was seen only once. The rearrangement joins TRBV6-1 to TRBJ1-2; 8 bases agree with TRBD1. Germline CDR1 is MNHNS and CDR2 is SASEGT. The CDR3 extends over 13 amino acids. The junction had 6 bases not matched to a gene; V was cut back by 6 bases and J by 6 bases. CDR3 protein: CASRTGQGNGYTF. Written as DNA, the CDR3 is TGTGCCAGCAGGACCGGACAGGGAAATGGCTACACCTTC.

This clone was seen just once. V usage is TRBV11-3 and J usage is TRBJ2-3, with D unclear. CDR1 is SGHNT, CDR2 YENEEA, per germline. The CDR3 extends over 11 amino acids. Trimming shortened V by 6 bases and J by 9 bases, and 10 bases separated the two germline ends. The CDR3: CASSRSDTQYF. Here the CDR3 DNA reads TGTGCCAGCAGTAGGTCGGACACGCAGTATTTT.

This sequence joins TRBV7-6 and TRBJ2-5; D gene uncertain. CDR1 is SGHVS, CDR2 FNYEAQ, per germline. The CDR3 contains 16 residues. The V and J ends lost 5 bases and 0 bases respectively, with 16 bases between them. Here the CDR3 reads CASSPQPQVYQETQYF. The DNA of the CDR3 is TGTGCCAGCAGCCCCCAACCGCAGGTTTACCAAGAGACCCAGTACTTC. The complete variable domain, with remaining parts taken from reference TRBV7-6 and TRBJ2-5, reads GAGVSQSPRYKVTKRGQDVALRCDPISGHVSLYWYRQALGQGPEFLTYFNYEAQQDKSGLPNDRFSAERPEGSISTLTIQRTEQRDSAMYRCASSPQPQVYQETQYFGPGTRLLVL.

The chain combines TRBV6-1 with TRBJ1-2, with D tentatively TRBD1 (5 bases). Germline CDR1 reads MNHNS; CDR2 reads SASEGT. Trimming took 2 bases from V and 3 from J, leaving 10 bases between them. This CDR3 comprises 14 residues. CDR3 sequence (DNA): TGTGCCAGCAGTGAAAACCAGGGTTACTATGGCTACACCTTC. Translating it yields CASSENQGYYGYTF.

The CDR3 region is CSVGQPNNYGYTF. The DNA of the CDR3 is TGCAGCGTCGGACAGCCCAATAACTATGGCTACACCTTC. The rearrangement uses TRBV29-1 and TRBJ1-2; D may be TRBD1 (6 bases). The germline V gene encodes CDR1 SQVTM and CDR2 ANQGSEA. The CDR3 has 13 residues. With 6 bases removed from V and 1 base from J, the gap between germline ends came to 12 bases.

The genes are TRBV21-1 and TRBJ2-7; the table names TRBD2, a call not compared with the DNA. TRBV21-1 is a listed pseudogene. The CDR3 is made up of 18 amino acids. CDR3 loop: CASSKVRMGSGRTYEQYF. The CDR3 DNA reads TGTGCCAGCAGCAAAGTACGTATGGGGTCAGGGAGGACCTACGAGCAGTACTTC.

V is TRBV5-1 and J is TRBJ2-7; D may be TRBD1 (6 bases). In germline, CDR1 is SGHRS, CDR2 YFSETQ. V was pared by 5 bases and J by 0 bases, with 21 bases between. This CDR3 has 17 amino acids. CDR3 sequence reads: CASSFSYDRSHSYEQYF. The CDR3 DNA sequence: TGCGCCAGCAGTTTCTCTTACGACAGGTCCCACTCCTACGAGCAGTACTTC.